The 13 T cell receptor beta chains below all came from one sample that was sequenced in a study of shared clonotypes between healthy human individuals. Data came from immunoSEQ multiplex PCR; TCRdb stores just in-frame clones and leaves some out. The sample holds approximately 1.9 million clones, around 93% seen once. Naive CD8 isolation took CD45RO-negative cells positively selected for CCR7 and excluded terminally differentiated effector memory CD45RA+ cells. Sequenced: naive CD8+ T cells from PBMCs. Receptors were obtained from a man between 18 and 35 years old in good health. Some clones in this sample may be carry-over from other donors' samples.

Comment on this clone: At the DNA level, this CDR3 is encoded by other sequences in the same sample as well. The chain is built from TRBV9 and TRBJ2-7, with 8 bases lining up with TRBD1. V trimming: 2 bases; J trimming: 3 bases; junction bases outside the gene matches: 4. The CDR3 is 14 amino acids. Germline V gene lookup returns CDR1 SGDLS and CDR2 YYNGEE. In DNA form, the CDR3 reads TGTGCCAGCAGCGTGGCAGGGGGCGTCTACGAGCAGTACTTC. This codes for CASSVAGGVYEQYF.

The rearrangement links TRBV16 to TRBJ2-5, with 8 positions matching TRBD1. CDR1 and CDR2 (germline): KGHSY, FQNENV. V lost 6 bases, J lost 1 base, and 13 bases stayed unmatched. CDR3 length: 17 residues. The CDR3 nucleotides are TGTGCCAGCAGTCAACCCTTGGACAGGGAAACCCAAGAGACCCAGTACTTC. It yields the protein CASSQPLDRETQETQYF.

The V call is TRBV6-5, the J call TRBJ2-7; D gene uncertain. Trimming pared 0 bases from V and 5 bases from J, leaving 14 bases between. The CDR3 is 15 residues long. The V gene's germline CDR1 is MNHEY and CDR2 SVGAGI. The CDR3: CASSYSLNARHEQYF. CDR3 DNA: TGTGCCAGCAGTTACTCGCTGAACGCGCGCCACGAGCAGTACTTC.

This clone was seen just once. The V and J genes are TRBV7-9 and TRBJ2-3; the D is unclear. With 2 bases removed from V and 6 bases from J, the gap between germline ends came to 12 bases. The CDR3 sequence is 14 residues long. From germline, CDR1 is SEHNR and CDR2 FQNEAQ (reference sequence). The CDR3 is CASSLKPTRDTQYF. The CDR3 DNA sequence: TGTGCCAGCAGCTTAAAACCGACGCGGGATACGCAGTATTTT.

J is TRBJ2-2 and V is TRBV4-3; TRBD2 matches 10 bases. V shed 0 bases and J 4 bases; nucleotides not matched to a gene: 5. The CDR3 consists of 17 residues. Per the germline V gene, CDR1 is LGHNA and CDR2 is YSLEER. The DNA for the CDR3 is TGCGCCAGCAGCCAAGAAGGGCTAGCGGGAGTCACCGGGGAGCTGTTTTTT. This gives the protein CASSQEGLAGVTGELFF.

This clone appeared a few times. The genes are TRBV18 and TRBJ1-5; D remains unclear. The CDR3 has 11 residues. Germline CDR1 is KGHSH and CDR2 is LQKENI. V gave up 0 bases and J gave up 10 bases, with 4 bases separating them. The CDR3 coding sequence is TGTGCCAGCTCACCACCCCAACCCCAGCATTTT. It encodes CASSPPQPQHF. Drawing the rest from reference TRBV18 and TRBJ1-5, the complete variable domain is NAGVMQNPRHLVRRRGQEARLRCSPMKGHSHVYWYRQLPEEGLKFMVYLQKENIIDESGMPKERFSAEFPKEGPSILRIQQVVRGDSAAYFCASSPPQPQHFGDGTRLSIL.

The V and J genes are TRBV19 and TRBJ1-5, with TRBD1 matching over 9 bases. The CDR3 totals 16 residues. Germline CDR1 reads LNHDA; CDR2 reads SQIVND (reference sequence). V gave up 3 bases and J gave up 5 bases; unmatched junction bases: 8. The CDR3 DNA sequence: TGTGCCAGTAGTATCGGACAGGGGAACCCCCATCAGCCCCAGCATTTT. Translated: CASSIGQGNPHQPQHF.

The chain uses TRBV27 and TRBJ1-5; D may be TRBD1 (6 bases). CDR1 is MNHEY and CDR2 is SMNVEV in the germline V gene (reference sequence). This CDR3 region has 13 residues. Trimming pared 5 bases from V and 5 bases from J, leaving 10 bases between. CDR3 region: CASSVDRHQPQHF. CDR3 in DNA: TGTGCCAGCAGTGTGGACAGACATCAGCCCCAGCATTTT.

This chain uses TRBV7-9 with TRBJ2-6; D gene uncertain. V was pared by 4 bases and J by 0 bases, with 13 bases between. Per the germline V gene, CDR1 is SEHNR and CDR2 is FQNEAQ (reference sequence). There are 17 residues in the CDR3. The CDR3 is CASSSNRITSGANVLTF. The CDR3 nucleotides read TGTGCCAGCAGCTCCAACCGTATAACCTCTGGGGCCAACGTCCTGACTTTC.

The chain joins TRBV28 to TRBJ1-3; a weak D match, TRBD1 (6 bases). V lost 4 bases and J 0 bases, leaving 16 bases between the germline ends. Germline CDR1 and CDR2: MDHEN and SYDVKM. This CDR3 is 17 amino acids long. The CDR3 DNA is TGTGCCAGCAGTTCACTCCGGGACACCTTCTCTGGAAACACCATATATTTT. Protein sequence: CASSSLRDTFSGNTIYF.

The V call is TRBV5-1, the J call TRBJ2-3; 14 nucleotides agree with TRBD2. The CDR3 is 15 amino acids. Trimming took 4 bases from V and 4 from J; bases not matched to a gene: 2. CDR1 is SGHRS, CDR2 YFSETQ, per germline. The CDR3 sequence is CASSRLAGGPDTQYF. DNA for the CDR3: TGCGCCAGCAGCCGACTAGCGGGGGGGCCAGATACGCAGTATTTT.

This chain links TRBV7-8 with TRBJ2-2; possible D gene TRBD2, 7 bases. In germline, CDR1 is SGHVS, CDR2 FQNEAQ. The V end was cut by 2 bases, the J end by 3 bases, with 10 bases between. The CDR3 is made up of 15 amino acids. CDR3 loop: CASSLKGGHTGELFF. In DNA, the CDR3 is TGTGCCAGCAGCTTAAAGGGGGGGCACACCGGGGAGCTGTTTTTT.

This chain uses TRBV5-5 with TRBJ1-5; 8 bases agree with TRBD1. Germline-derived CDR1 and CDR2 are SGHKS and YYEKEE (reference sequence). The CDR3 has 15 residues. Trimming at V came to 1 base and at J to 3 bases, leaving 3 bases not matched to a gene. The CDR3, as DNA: TGTGCCAGCAGCTTGCGGACAGGGAACAATCAGCCCCAGCATTTT. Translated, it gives CASSLRTGNNQPQHF.